This T cell receptor (beta chain) was identified in a study of blood T cell repertoires in COVID-19 (dated by TCRdb to about 2020). Broadly, across the study: Samples covering the acute and convalescent phases of COVID-19 were provided by collaborators in the United States, Italy and Spain. The material from the prospective study consisted of cDNA or gDNA derived from T cells, B-cell-depleted T cells, or PBMCs. Deeply sampled blood TCRbeta repertoires from subjects exposed to, actively infected with, or recovered from COVID-19 were included in the dataset. A freely available public database, intended as a resource for researchers studying the immune response to SARS-CoV-2, is where the repertoires were released. Samples were obtained from the ongoing ImmuneRACE study (first 160 participants) and from about 1,300 subjects provided by 6 global collaborators. Nearly every sample came with metadata listing a de-identified subject ID, COVID-19 status, age in years and sex. Where HLA class I and class II types were available, the types were taken from metadata supplied by the sample provider, not from assay-based typing. The paper's findings and limits, for the study overall: The quantity of clinical and demographic metadata differed by source and by participant and was supplied without curation.

Participants in the prospective study were enrolled through a virtual design, were aged about 18 to 89 years, and lived in roughly 26 United States geographic areas. Cohort assignment in the prospective study relied on participant-reported clinical history from a screening survey and a study questionnaire. Exposed participants had been in contact, within 2 weeks of entering the study, with a person who had a PCR-confirmed or clinician-diagnosed case of COVID-19. In the prospective study, mobile phlebotomists collected whole blood, serum and a nasopharyngeal or oropharyngeal swab from each participant. Prospective study participants could optionally give additional blood draws and questionnaires over an approximately two-month period. Before DNA extraction, blood samples from the prospective study were shipped at room temperature or frozen. This clone occurred once. Its specific antigen is unknown. No clone much larger than this one lies a single base away; base qualities are absent.

The immunoSEQ Assay, a bias-controlled multiplex PCR, was used to amplify TCRbeta CDR3 regions from genomic DNA. On the study's bioinformatics: The number of nucleated cells in each sample was estimated from the amplification of reference gene primers within the assay. To quantify the absolute abundance of each unique TCRbeta CDR3 rearrangement, sequence reads were collapsed and filtered. For each sample, productive Simpson clonality was calculated by taking the square root of Simpson's diversity index across productive rearrangements. This immuneACCESS table, as held by TCRdb, lists in-frame sequences with V and J called but not all clones. Of the missing ones, under half trace to an unresolved V gene in checked studies; the others have no known cause. The V and J calls and clone size come from that table; D and trimming were worked out from the DNA. The sample contains 180,000 or so clones, 80% of them found a single time. Under 15% of the sample is in the top ten clones.

The CDR3, cysteine through phenylalanine, is 17 amino acids long. Kept here is only the CDR3 DNA, which spans 51 bases and is read in frame from base 1. CDR1 and CDR2, looked up from the germline V gene, are SGHTA and FQGNSA. V gives up 1 base and J gives up 2 bases, and the segment between their germline ends measures 15 bases. The clonotype was recovered from a man aged 60-69 years who had been exposed to COVID-19. The chain joins TRBV7-2 to TRBJ1-5, with a tentative D gene TRBD1 over 5 matching bases. Specimen: PBMCs or T cells enriched from blood (not recorded which). CDR3 protein: CASSLGAGGTGNQPQHF. In nucleotide form, the sequence is TGTGCCAGCAGCTTAGGGGCTGGCGGGACGGGCAATCAGCCCCAGCATTTT.